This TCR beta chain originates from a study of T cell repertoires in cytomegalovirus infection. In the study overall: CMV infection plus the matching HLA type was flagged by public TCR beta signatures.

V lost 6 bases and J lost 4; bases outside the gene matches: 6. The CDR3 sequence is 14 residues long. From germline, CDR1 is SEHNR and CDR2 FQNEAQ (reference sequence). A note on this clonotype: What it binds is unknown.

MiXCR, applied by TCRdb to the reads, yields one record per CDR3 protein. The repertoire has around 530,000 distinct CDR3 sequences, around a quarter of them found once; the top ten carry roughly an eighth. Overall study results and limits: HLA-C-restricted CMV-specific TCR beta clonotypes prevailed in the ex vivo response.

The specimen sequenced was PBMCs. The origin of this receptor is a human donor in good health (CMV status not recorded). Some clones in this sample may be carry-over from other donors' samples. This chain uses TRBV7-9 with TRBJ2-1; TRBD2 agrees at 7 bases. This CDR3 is CASSWGGGYNEQFF. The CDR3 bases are TGTGCCAGCAGTTGGGGGGGAGGATACAATGAGCAGTTCTTC.